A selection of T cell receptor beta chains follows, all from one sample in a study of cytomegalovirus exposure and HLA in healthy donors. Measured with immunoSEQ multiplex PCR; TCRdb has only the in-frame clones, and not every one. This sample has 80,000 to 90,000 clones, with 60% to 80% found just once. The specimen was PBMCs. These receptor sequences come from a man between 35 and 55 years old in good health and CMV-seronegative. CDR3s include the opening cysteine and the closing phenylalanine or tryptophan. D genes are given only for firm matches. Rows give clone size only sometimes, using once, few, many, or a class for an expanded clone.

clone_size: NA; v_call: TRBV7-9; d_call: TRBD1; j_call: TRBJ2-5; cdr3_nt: TGTGCCAGCAGCCTAACAGGGGCCCAAGAGACCCAGTACTTC; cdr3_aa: CASSLTGAQETQYF
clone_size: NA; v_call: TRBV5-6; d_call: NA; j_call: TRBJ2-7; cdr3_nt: TGTGCCAGCAGCTTGGCAGCGGGGGGACAGGGGATCAACGAGCAGTACTTC; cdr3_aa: CASSLAAGGQGINEQYF
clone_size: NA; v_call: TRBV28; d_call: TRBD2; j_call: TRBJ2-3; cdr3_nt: TGTGCCAGCAGTTTAGATCTTAGGACTAGCGGAACCACAGATACGCAGTATTTT; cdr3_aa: CASSLDLRTSGTTDTQYF
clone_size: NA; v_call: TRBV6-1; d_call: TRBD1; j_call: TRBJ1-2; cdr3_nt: TGTGCCAGCAGTCCTCTACAGGGGACGATTGGCGGCTACACCTTC; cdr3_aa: CASSPLQGTIGGYTF
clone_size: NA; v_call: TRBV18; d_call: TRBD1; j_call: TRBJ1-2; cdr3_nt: TGTGCCAGCTCACAGGACAGGCATGGCTACACCTTC; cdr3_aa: CASSQDRHGYTF
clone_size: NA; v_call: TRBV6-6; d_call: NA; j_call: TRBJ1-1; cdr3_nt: TGTGCCAGCAGTTTTGGAGGGAACACTGAAGCTTTCTTT; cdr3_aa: CASSFGGNTEAFF
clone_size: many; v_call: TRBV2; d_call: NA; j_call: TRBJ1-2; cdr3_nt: TGTGCCAGCAGTGAATTGAACAGGAACTATGGCTACACCTTC; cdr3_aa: CASSELNRNYGYTF
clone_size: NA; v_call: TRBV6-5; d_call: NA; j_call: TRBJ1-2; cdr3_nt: TGTGCCAGCAGTCCCCAGGGGCCGGGTGGCTACACCTTC; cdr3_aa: CASSPQGPGGYTF
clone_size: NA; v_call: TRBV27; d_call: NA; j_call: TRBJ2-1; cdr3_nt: TGTGCCAGCAGTCGCGAGGGTAGCCCGTCCTACAATGAGCAGTTCTTC; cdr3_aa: CASSREGSPSYNEQFF
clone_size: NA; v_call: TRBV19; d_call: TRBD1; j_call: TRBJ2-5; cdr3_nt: TGTGCCAGTAGCTCCTATGGACAGGTTAGACAAGAGACCCAGTACTTC; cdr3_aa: CASSSYGQVRQETQYF
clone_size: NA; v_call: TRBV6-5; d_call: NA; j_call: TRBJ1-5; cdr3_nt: TGTGCCAGCAGGATGGCAGGGAGGGATCAGCCCCAGCATTTT; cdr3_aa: CASRMAGRDQPQHF
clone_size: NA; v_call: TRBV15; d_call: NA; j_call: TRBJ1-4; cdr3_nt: TGTGCCACCAGCATGTCCGGAGCGGGTGAAAAACTGTTTTTT; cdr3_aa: CATSMSGAGEKLFF
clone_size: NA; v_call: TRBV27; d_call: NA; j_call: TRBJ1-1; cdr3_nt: TGTGCCAGCAGTCCGTTGACAGGCGCCTGGGCTGAAGCTTTCTTT; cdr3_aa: CASSPLTGAWAEAFF
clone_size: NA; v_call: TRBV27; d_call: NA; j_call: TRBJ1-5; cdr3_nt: TGTGCCAGCAGTGCACTCAGGGAACTGAATCAGCCCCAGCATTTT; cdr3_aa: CASSALRELNQPQHF
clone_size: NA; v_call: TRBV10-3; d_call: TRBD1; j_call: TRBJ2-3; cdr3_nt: TGTGCCATCAGCCGGGACAGGGATAAAGATACGCAGTATTTT; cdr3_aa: CAISRDRDKDTQYF
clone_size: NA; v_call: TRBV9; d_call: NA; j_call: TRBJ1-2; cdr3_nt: TGTGCCAGCAGCCCCGACAGCCGGGTGGAAGGCTACACCTTC; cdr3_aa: CASSPDSRVEGYTF
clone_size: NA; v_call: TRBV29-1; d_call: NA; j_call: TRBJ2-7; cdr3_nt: TGCAGCGTTGTAGGCCGGGTTTACGAGCAGTACTTC; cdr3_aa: CSVVGRVYEQYF
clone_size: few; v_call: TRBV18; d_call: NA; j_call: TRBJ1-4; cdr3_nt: TGTGCCAGCTCACCAGGGGCGACTGAAAAACTGTTTTTT; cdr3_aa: CASSPGATEKLFF
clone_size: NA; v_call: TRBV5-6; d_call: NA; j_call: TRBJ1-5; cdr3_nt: TGTGCCAGCAGCCTTGGGGGGGGCAGAGGCAATCAGCCCCAGCATTTT; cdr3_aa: CASSLGGGRGNQPQHF
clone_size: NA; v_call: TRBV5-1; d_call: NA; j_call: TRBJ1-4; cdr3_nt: TGCGCCAGCAGCTTGGACACAACTAATGAAAAACTGTTTTTT; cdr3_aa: CASSLDTTNEKLFF
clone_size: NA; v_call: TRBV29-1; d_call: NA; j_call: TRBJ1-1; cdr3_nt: TGCAGCGTTTCCAGGACAGACTCCGAAGCTTTCTTT; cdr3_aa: CSVSRTDSEAFF
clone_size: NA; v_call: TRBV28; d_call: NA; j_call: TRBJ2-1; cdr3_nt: TGTGCCAGCAGTTTATCCAGAAGTGAGCAGTTCTTC; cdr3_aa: CASSLSRSEQFF
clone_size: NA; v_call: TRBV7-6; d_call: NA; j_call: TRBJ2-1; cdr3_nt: TGTGCCAGCAGCTCTAATCTCTACAATGAGCAGTTCTTC; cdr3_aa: CASSSNLYNEQFF
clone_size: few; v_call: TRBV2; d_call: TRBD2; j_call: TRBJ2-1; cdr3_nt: TGTGCCAGCAGTGACCCCGCTAGCGGGAGGGCCAATGAGCAGTTCTTC; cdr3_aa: CASSDPASGRANEQFF
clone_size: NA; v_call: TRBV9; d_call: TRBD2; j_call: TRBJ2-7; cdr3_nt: TGTGCCAGCAGCGTAGGGGCTAGCGGAGGCTACGAGCAGTACTTC; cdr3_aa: CASSVGASGGYEQYF
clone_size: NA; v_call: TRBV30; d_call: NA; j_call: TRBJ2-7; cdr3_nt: TGTGCCTGGAGTGCGGGACACAACTACGAGCAGTACTTC; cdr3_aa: CAWSAGHNYEQYF
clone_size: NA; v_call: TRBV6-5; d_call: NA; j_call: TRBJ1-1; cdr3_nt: TGTGCCAGTCGGGGAGGGTACAGTGAAGCTTTCTTT; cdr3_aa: CASRGGYSEAFF
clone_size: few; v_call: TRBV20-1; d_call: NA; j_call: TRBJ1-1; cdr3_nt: TGCATGAGGAGAACTGAAGCTTTCTTT; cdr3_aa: CMRRTEAFF
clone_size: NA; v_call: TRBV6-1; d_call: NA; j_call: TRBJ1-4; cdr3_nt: TGTGCCAGCAGTGCCGCCCCCCCGGGGGACTTGGAAAAACTGTTTTTT; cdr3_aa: CASSAAPPGDLEKLFF
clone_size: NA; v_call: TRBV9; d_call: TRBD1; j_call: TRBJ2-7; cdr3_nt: TGTGCCAGCAGCGCCGGGACAGAGAGTTACTACGAGCAGTACTTC; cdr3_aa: CASSAGTESYYEQYF
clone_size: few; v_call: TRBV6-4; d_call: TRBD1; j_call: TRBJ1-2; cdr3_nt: TGTGCCAGCAGCCCTGACAGGGGGCGAAGCTATGGCTACACCTTC; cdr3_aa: CASSPDRGRSYGYTF
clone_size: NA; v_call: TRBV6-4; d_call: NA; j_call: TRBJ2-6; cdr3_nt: TGTGCCAGCAGTCCGGGACACTCTGGGGCCAACGTCCTGACTTTC; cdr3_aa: CASSPGHSGANVLTF
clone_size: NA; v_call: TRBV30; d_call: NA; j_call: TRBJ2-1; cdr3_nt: TGTGCCTGGAGTGCAACCAGGGAATCGGATGAGCAGTTCTTC; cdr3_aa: CAWSATRESDEQFF
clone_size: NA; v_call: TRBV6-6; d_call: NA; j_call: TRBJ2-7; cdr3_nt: TGTGCCACCGGGACATCTGGCTCCTACGAGCAGTACTTC; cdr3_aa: CATGTSGSYEQYF
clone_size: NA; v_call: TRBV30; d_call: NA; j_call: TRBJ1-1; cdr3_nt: TGTGCCTGGAGGACAGTTCTGAACACTGAAGCTTTCTTT; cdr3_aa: CAWRTVLNTEAFF
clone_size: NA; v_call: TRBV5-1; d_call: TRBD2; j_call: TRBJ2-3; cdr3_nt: TGCGCCAGCAGCCGGAGCGGGGGCGTTGATACGCAGTATTTT; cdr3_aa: CASSRSGGVDTQYF
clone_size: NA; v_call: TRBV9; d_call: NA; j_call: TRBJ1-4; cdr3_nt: TGTGCCAGCAGCCCAGGACAGAAAACTAATGAAAAACTGTTTTTT; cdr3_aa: CASSPGQKTNEKLFF
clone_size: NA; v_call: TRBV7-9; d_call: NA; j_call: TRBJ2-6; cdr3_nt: TGTGCCAGCAGCTTGGAGGAGACTCACTCTGGGGCCAACGTCCTGACTTTC; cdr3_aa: CASSLEETHSGANVLTF
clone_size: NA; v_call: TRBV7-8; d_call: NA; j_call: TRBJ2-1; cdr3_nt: TGTGCCAGCAGCTGGGGGCCAAACAATGAGCAGTTCTTC; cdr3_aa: CASSWGPNNEQFF
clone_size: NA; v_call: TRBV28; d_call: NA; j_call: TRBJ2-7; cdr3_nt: TGTGCCAGCAGTTTCGGAGGGGCCGAGCAGTACTTC; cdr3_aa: CASSFGGAEQYF
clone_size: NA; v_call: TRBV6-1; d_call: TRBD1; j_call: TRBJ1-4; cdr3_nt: TGTGCCAGCAGTCTACAGGGGTCTAATGAAAAACTGTTTTTT; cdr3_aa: CASSLQGSNEKLFF
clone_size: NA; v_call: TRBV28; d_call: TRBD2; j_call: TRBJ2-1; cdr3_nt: TGTGCCAGCTCTAGCGGGGGGCGTGAGCAGTTCTTC; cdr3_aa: CASSSGGREQFF
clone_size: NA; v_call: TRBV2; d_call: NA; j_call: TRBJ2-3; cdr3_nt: TGTGCCAGCAGTGGGGGAACAGGGCGTAGCACAGATACGCAGTATTTT; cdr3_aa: CASSGGTGRSTDTQYF
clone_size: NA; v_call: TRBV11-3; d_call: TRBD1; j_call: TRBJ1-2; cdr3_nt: TGTGCCAGCAGCCTTACAGGGGGTAACTATGGCTACACCTTC; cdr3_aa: CASSLTGGNYGYTF
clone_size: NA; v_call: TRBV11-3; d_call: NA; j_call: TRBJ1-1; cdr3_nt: TGTGCCAGCAGCTTAGGTCTAACAGGGGAAGCTTTCTTT; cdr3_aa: CASSLGLTGEAFF
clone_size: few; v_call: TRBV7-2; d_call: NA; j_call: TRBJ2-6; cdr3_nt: TGTGCCAGCAGCTTTTTAGCTGGGGCCAACGTCCTGACTTTC; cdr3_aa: CASSFLAGANVLTF
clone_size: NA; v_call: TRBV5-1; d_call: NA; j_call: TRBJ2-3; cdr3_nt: TGCGCCAGCAGCCTCTCTTCGGATACGCAGTATTTT; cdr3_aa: CASSLSSDTQYF
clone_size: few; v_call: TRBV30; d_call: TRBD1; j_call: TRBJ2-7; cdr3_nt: TGTGCCTGGGCCCGGGACAGGGGAATTCAGTACTTC; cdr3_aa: CAWARDRGIQYF
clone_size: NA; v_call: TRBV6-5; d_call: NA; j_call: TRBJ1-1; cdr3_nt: TGTGCCAGCAGTTACGACAGCCGTGACACTGAAGCTTTCTTT; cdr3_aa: CASSYDSRDTEAFF
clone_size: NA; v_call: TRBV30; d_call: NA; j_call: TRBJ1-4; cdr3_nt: TGTGCCTGCCAGCTGGGGGGTAGTAGTGAAAAACTGTTTTTT; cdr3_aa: CACQLGGSSEKLFF
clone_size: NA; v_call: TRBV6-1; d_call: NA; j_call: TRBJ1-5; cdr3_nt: TGTGCCAGCAGTGATTGGCTGGGGAGTAATCAGCCCCAGCATTTT; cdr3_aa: CASSDWLGSNQPQHF
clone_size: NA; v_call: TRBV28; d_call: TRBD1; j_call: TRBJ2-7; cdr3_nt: TGTGCCAGCAGTTTCCCTGGGACAGGGTACGAGCAGTACTTC; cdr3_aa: CASSFPGTGYEQYF
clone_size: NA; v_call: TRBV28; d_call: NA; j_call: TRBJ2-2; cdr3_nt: TGTGCCAGCAGTCCCGCCTTGGGGCCCGGGGAGCTGTTTTTT; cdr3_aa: CASSPALGPGELFF
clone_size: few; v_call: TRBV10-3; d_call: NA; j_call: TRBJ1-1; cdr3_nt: TGTGCCATCAGTGAGTCTAAGGGGGAAGCTTTCTTT; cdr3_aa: CAISESKGEAFF
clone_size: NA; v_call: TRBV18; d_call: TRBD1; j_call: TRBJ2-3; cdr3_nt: TGTGCCAGCTCACCCTTGGGACAGAAATACACAGATACGCAGTATTTT; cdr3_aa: CASSPLGQKYTDTQYF